This paragraph reports one T cell receptor (beta chain). Its antigen has not been determined. The sample holds no much larger clone one base away, and base qualities are not on file. Genomic DNA was extracted from sorted cells for sequencing of the TCRbeta CDR3 region. The immunoSEQ Assay was used to sequence the TCRbeta CDR3 regions. Drawn from immuneACCESS, this table holds only the in-frame rearrangements with V and J called that TCRdb kept. Clones are partly lost; checked studies trace under half to an unresolved V gene and leave the rest unexplained. For this sample there are tens of thousands of clones; 84% appear just once. The top ten constitute 1.5% to 2% of the sample. This record comes from a study of OX40 agonist ivuxolimab in advanced cancers. The study in broad terms: Ivuxolimab was an agonistic, fully human IgG2 monoclonal antibody directed against OX40 (CD134), a costimulatory receptor. Intravenous ivuxolimab was administered to patients every 2 weeks at six dose levels: 0.01, 0.1, 0.3, 1.5, 3 and 10 mg/kg. Of the roughly 54 patients in dose escalation, 19 had hepatocellular carcinoma, some 15 had melanoma, 9 had renal cell carcinoma and 9 had head and neck cancer. In the dose-escalation cohort, 75% to 85% of patients were male, and the mean age was 60 years with a range of about 20 to 80. Patients were allowed to have had prior anti-PD-1, anti-PD-L1 or anti-CTLA-4 therapy, and 40% of the dose-escalation patients had previously received checkpoint inhibitors. Partial responses occurred in three dose-escalation patients: two with cutaneous melanoma and one with hepatocellular carcinoma. The purpose of peripheral TCRbeta sequencing was to test whether ivuxolimab changed TCR sequence diversity and led to clonal T-cell expansion. The paper covers the monotherapy dose-escalation part of the phase I ivuxolimab trial, which included N ≈ 50 patients.

The CDR3, from cysteine to phenylalanine, totals 16 residues. Only the CDR3 part of the read is kept: 48 bases, read in frame from the first base. After removal of 1 base from V and 2 bases from J, the junction retains 5 bases not matched to a gene. CDR1 SNHLY and CDR2 FYNNEI were looked up in the germline V gene. Patients with a history of autoimmune disease or receiving systemic immunosuppression were excluded from the trial. Peripheral blood for TCR sequencing was drawn from every dose cohort at baseline, at cycle 4 day 1 and at cycle 7 day 1. The samples were taken from a phase I, first-in-human, multicenter, open-label dose-escalation trial of ivuxolimab. Adults with locally advanced or metastatic melanoma, renal cell carcinoma, hepatocellular carcinoma or head and neck squamous cell carcinoma were enrolled in the trial. Before TCR sequencing, CD4+ T cells and CD8+ T cells from peripheral blood were sorted into separate populations.

Study-wide conclusions, independent of this receptor: In partial responders in the 0.1-3.0 mg/kg groups, normalized peripheral clonal expansion was found to be among the lowest, especially among CD8+ T cells. Clonal expansion of both CD4+ and CD8+ blood T cells was observed from baseline to week 6 at doses 0.1 to 3.0 mg/kg. Which antigens the clonally expanded peripheral T cells were specific for was not determined. Low levels of normalized T-cell clonal expansion were also seen in some patients who did not respond. After ivuxolimab, CD8+ T cells had more expanded clones than CD4+ T cells on average.

Sequences were derived from CD4+ or CD8+ T cells sorted from blood, sampled in a trial of the OX40 agonist ivuxolimab. This sequence originates from an adult with an advanced solid tumor such as melanoma, head and neck, liver or kidney cancer. The chain was built from TRBV2 and TRBJ2-3, with 8 bases matching TRBD2. The CDR3 corresponds to CASSEGSGANTDTQYF. The nucleotide sequence reads as follows: TGTGCCAGCAGTGAAGGTAGCGGGGCGAACACAGATACGCAGTATTTT.